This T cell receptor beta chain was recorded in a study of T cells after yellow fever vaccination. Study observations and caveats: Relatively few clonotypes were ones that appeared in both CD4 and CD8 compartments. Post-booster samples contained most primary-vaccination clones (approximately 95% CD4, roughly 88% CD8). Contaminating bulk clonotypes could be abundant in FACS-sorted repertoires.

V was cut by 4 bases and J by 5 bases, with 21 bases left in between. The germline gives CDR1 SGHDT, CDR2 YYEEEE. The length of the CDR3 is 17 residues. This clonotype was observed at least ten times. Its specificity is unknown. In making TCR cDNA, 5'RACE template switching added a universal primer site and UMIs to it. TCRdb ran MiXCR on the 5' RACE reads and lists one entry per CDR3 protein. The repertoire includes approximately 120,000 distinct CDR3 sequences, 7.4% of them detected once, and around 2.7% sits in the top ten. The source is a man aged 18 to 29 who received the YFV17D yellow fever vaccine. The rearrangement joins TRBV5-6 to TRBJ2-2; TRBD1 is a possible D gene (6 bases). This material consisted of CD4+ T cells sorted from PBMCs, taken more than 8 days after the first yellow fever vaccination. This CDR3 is CASSTPWTPRGTGELFF. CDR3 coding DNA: TGTGCCAGCAGCACGCCCTGGACGCCGAGGGGGACCGGGGAGCTGTTTTTT.